These T cell receptor beta chains were read from a single sample in a study of blood T cells in healthy people across ages. TCRdb ran MiXCR on the 5' RACE reads and lists one entry per CDR3 protein. The sample contains around 940,000 distinct CDR3 sequences, roughly 51% of which appear only once. The specimen was blood. The receptors derive from a woman aged 60 to 75 in good health. Both conserved end residues are part of each CDR3. The D gene is left open where the match is weak. Clone size is stated in some rows and not others, as once, few, many or a class when expanded.

12	-	TRBV6-6	TRBJ1-2	TRBD1	TGTGCCACCCGGACAGGAGACTATGGCTACACCTTC	CATRTGDYGYTF
13	-	TRBV6-1	TRBJ2-7	TRBD2	TGTGCCAGCGGGAGCGGGAGGGCCTACGAGCAGTACTTC	CASGSGRAYEQYF
11	many	TRBV6-6	TRBJ1-6	-	TGTGCCAGCAGTTACCAATCACCCCTCCACTTT	CASSYQSPLHF
13	few	TRBV3-1	TRBJ1-2	-	TGTGCCAGCAGCCAAACAAGAAACTATGGCTACACCTTC	CASSQTRNYGYTF
16	once	TRBV4-3	TRBJ1-6	-	TGCGCCAGCAGCCAAGATCGGGACGGATTCTATTCACCCCTCCACTTT	CASSQDRDGFYSPLHF
14	-	TRBV15	TRBJ1-4	-	TGTGCCACCAGTCCTCGGAACCGCAGAGAAAAACTGTTTTTT	CATSPRNRREKLFF
14	-	TRBV7-9	TRBJ2-4	-	TGTGCCAGCAGCACACAGACAGGTTCGGACATTCAGTACTTC	CASSTQTGSDIQYF
17	-	TRBV4-2	TRBJ2-1	TRBD2	TGTGCCAGCAGCCAGCTCCTCGCTAGCGGGAACTACAATGAGCAGTTCTTC	CASSQLLASGNYNEQFF
17	-	TRBV4-3	TRBJ2-2	TRBD2	TGCGCCAGCAGCCAAAGCCCAGCGGGAACTAACACCGGGGAGCTGTTTTTT	CASSQSPAGTNTGELFF
16	-	TRBV20-1	TRBJ1-1	-	TGCAGTGCTAGATCCCCCCTGGGAGGACAGAACACTGAAGCTTTCTTT	CSARSPLGGQNTEAFF
15	few	TRBV4-1	TRBJ2-7	-	TGCGCCAGCAGCCGGGACACCTTTAGCTCCTACGAGCAGTACTTC	CASSRDTFSSYEQYF
13	many	TRBV7-2	TRBJ2-5	-	TGTGCCAGCAGCTTTTTCCCGGGGGAGACCCAGTACTTC	CASSFFPGETQYF
14	-	TRBV24-1	TRBJ1-5	TRBD1	TGTGCCACCAGTGATACGACAGGGGGAAGGCCCCAGCATTTT	CATSDTTGGRPQHF
16	once	TRBV7-2	TRBJ2-6	-	TGTGCCAGCAGCTTAGTTGGGACCGCAGGGGCCAACGTCCTGACTTTC	CASSLVGTAGANVLTF
14	few	TRBV29-1	TRBJ1-1	-	TGCAGCGTCCCCGCGGGCCTTCCCAACACTGAAGCTTTCTTT	CSVPAGLPNTEAFF
13	-	TRBV6-2/TRBV6-3	TRBJ1-2	-	TGTGCCAGCACGGCAGAGACAGACTATGGCTACACCTTC	CASTAETDYGYTF
18	-	TRBV6-2/TRBV6-3	TRBJ2-1	-	TGTGCCAGCAGTTACTCGACGCAACTTCCGAGCTCCTACAATGAGCAGTTCTTC	CASSYSTQLPSSYNEQFF